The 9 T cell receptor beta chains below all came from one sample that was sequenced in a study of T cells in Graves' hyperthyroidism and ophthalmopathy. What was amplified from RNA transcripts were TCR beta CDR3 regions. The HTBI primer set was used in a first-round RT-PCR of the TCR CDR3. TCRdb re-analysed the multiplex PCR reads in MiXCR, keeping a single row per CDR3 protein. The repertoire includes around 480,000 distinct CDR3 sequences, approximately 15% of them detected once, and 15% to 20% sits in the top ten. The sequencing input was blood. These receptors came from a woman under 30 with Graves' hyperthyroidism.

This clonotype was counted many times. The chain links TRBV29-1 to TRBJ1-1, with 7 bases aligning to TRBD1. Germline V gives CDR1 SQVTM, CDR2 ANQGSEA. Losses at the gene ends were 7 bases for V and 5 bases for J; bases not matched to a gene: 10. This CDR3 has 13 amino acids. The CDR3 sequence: CSARQGLGTEAFF. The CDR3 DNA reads TGCAGCGCCCGACAGGGTTTGGGGACTGAAGCTTTCTTT.

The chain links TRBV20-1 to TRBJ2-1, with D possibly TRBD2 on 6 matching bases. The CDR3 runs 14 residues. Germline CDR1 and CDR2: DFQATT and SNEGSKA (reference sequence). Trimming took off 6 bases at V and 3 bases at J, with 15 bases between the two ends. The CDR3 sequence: CSALQEGYYNEQFF. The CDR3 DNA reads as TGCAGTGCGTTACAGGAGGGCTACTACAATGAGCAGTTCTTC.

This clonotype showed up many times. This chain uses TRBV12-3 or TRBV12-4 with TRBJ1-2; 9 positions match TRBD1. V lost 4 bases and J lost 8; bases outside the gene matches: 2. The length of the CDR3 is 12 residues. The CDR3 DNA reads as TGTGCCAGCAGTTGGACAGGGGAAGGCTACACCTTC. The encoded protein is CASSWTGEGYTF.

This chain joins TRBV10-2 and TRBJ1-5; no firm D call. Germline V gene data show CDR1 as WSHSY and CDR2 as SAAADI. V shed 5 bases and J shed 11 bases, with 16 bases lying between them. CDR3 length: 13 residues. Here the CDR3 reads CASSPPDEWAQHF. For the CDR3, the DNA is TGCGCCAGCAGTCCCCCGGACGAGTGGGCCCAGCATTTT.

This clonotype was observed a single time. CDR3: CAAATSGDYNEQFF. DNA of the CDR3: TGTGCCGCCGCTACTAGCGGGGACTACAATGAGCAGTTCTTC. The rearrangement uses TRBV12-3 or TRBV12-4 and TRBJ2-1; 10 nucleotides agree with TRBD2. V was clipped by 11 bases and J by 3 bases; unmatched bases: 7. There are 14 residues in the CDR3.

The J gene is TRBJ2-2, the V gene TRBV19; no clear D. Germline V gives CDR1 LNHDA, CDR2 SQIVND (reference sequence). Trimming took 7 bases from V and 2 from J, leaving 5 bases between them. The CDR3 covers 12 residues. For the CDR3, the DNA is TGTGCCAGTAATGAAAACACCGGGGAGCTGTTTTTT. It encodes CASNENTGELFF.

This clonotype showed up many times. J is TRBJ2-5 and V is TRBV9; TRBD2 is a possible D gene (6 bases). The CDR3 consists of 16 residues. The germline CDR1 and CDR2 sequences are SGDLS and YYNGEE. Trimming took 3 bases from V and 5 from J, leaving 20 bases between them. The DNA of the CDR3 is TGTGCCAGCAGCGAGGGGCGGGCGGGAAATCCGGAGACCCAGTACTTC. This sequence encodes CASSEGRAGNPETQYF.

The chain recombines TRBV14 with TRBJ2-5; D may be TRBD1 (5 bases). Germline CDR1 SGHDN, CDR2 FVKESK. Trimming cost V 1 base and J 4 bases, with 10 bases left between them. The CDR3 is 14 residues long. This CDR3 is CASSQVQGPETQYF. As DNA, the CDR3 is TGTGCCAGCAGCCAAGTCCAGGGTCCAGAGACCCAGTACTTC.

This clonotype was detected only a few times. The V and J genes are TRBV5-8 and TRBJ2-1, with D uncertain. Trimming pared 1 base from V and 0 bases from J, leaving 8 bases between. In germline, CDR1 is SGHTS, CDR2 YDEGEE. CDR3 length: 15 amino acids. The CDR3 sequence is CASSLFWISYNEQFF. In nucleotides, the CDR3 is TGTGCCAGCAGCTTGTTTTGGATCTCCTACAATGAGCAGTTCTTC.